These T cell receptor beta chains were read from a single sample in a study of T cell responses to AZD1222 COVID-19 vaccine. Sequencing was performed with immunoSEQ multiplex PCR; in TCRdb, only in-frame clones are kept and a portion is missing. The sample consists of about 160,000 clones, roughly 94% of them appearing once. Sequenced material: peripheral blood, taken 28 days after the second AZD1222 dose. Receptor source: an adult who received the AZD1222 COVID-19 vaccine. CDR3s include the opening cysteine and the closing phenylalanine or tryptophan. D genes are given only for firm matches. Clone size appears in some rows only: once, few, many, or a class for an expanded clone.

j_call: TRBJ2-1; d_call: NA; clone_size: NA; v_call: TRBV3-1/TRBV3-2; cdr3_aa: CASSPDQTVYNEQFF; cdr3_nt: TGTGCCAGCAGCCCCGATCAGACGGTCTACAATGAGCAGTTCTTC
j_call: TRBJ2-5; d_call: TRBD2; clone_size: once; v_call: TRBV9; cdr3_aa: CASSVSGGLAGVEQETQYF; cdr3_nt: TGTGCCAGCAGCGTATCTGGGGGACTAGCGGGAGTAGAGCAAGAGACCCAGTACTTC
j_call: TRBJ1-1; d_call: NA; clone_size: NA; v_call: TRBV7-9; cdr3_aa: CASSLGGAEAFF; cdr3_nt: TGTGCCAGCAGCTTAGGGGGAGCTGAAGCTTTCTTT
j_call: TRBJ2-3; d_call: TRBD2; clone_size: NA; v_call: TRBV5-1; cdr3_aa: CASSFGLAGRDTQYF; cdr3_nt: TGCGCCAGCAGCTTCGGGCTAGCGGGGCGAGATACGCAGTATTTT
j_call: TRBJ2-7; d_call: TRBD1; clone_size: NA; v_call: TRBV2; cdr3_aa: CASLATGGIYEQYF; cdr3_nt: TGTGCCAGCCTGGCGACAGGGGGCATCTACGAGCAGTACTTC
j_call: TRBJ2-5; d_call: TRBD2; clone_size: NA; v_call: TRBV10-3; cdr3_aa: CAIRRAGVQETQYF; cdr3_nt: TGTGCCATCAGGAGAGCGGGAGTACAGGAGACCCAGTACTTC
j_call: TRBJ2-1; d_call: NA; clone_size: NA; v_call: TRBV5-4; cdr3_aa: CASSLALPYNEQFF; cdr3_nt: TGTGCCAGCAGCTTGGCCCTCCCCTACAATGAGCAGTTCTTC
j_call: TRBJ1-5; d_call: NA; clone_size: once; v_call: TRBV28; cdr3_aa: CASKGSNQPQHF; cdr3_nt: TGTGCCAGCAAGGGGAGCAATCAGCCCCAGCATTTT
j_call: TRBJ2-2; d_call: NA; clone_size: once; v_call: TRBV7-2; cdr3_aa: CASSLSRSQRVNTGELFF; cdr3_nt: TGTGCCAGCAGCTTAAGTAGATCCCAGCGGGTGAACACCGGGGAGCTGTTTTTT
j_call: TRBJ2-2; d_call: NA; clone_size: NA; v_call: TRBV2; cdr3_aa: CASGFLLGGELFF; cdr3_nt: TGTGCCAGCGGATTTCTCTTGGGGGGGGAGCTGTTTTTT
j_call: TRBJ2-7; d_call: NA; clone_size: NA; v_call: TRBV5-1; cdr3_aa: CASSLGLSGPSSYEQYF; cdr3_nt: TGCGCCAGCAGCTTGGGACTCAGCGGACCGAGCTCCTACGAGCAGTACTTC
j_call: TRBJ1-5; d_call: NA; clone_size: NA; v_call: TRBV19; cdr3_aa: CASKSRVGNQPQHF; cdr3_nt: TGTGCCAGTAAGTCCAGGGTGGGCAATCAGCCCCAGCATTTT
j_call: TRBJ1-1; d_call: NA; clone_size: NA; v_call: TRBV24-1; cdr3_aa: CATSEWGTEAFF; cdr3_nt: TGTGCCACCAGTGAGTGGGGTACTGAAGCTTTCTTT
j_call: TRBJ1-1; d_call: NA; clone_size: NA; v_call: TRBV11-2; cdr3_aa: CASSLALNTEAFF; cdr3_nt: TGTGCCAGCAGCCTTGCGTTGAACACTGAAGCTTTCTTT
j_call: TRBJ2-2; d_call: NA; clone_size: NA; v_call: TRBV6-5; cdr3_aa: CASLWPTTGELFF; cdr3_nt: TGTGCCAGCTTATGGCCGACCACCGGGGAGCTGTTTTTT